A single sample gave rise to the 5 T cell receptor beta chains below, sequenced in a study of blood T cell repertoires in COVID-19. Only in-frame clones appear in the TCRdb table, and some are missing; sequencing was by immunoSEQ multiplex PCR. The data hold tens of thousands of clones, with around nine tenths observed a single time. Sequenced material: peripheral blood. Source of these receptors: a human donor in a cohort sampled during active COVID-19.

V and J are TRBV6-2 or TRBV6-3 and TRBJ1-1; weak D call: TRBD1 (5 bases). The V end was cut by 2 bases, the J end by 3 bases, with 7 bases between. This CDR3 is 13 amino acids long. The germline V gene has CDR1 MNHEY and CDR2 SVGEGT. DNA for the CDR3: TGTGCCAGCAGTTACAAGACAGACACTGAAGCTTTCTTT. This translates into CASSYKTDTEAFF.

The CDR3 protein is CASSLIAPGVSSGSYEQYF. The CDR3 region has the DNA TGCGCCAGCAGCTTGATAGCGCCCGGGGTGAGTAGCGGGAGCTACGAGCAGTACTTC. This rearrangement joins TRBV5-1 to TRBJ2-7; TRBD2 agrees at 9 bases. With 1 base clipped from V and 3 bases from J, the junction kept 17 bases outside the gene matches. The V gene's germline CDR1 is SGHRS and CDR2 YFSETQ. The CDR3 covers 19 residues.

This clone occurred a few times. V gene TRBV5-1 combines with J gene TRBJ1-5; D unresolved. Trimming took 4 bases from V and 1 from J, leaving 15 bases between them. The CDR3 extends over 16 amino acids. The germline V gene encodes CDR1 SGHRS and CDR2 YFSETQ. CDR3 amino acids: CASSLGEGSSNQPQHF. Here the CDR3 DNA reads TGCGCCAGCAGCCTCGGAGAAGGGAGCAGCAATCAGCCCCAGCATTTT.

This clone was recorded once. The chain couples TRBV9 to TRBJ2-3; 13 bases map to TRBD2. CDR1 is SGDLS and CDR2 is YYNGEE in the germline V gene. V lost 4 bases and J lost 2; bases outside the gene matches: 4. The CDR3 spans 16 residues. As DNA, the CDR3 is TGTGCCAGCAGCCAGACTAGCGGGGGGAACACAGATACGCAGTATTTT. Its protein product is CASSQTSGGNTDTQYF.

The V and J genes are TRBV15 and TRBJ2-7; TRBD2 agrees at 9 bases. This CDR3 contains 16 residues. Germline-derived CDR1 and CDR2 are LNHNV and YYDKDF (reference sequence). The V segment lost 0 bases and the J segment 9 bases; nucleotides outside the gene matches: 12. The CDR3 bases are TGTGCCACCAGCAGAGATCAAATAGGAGCGGGAGGCGCGCAGTACTTC. This sequence encodes CATSRDQIGAGGAQYF.